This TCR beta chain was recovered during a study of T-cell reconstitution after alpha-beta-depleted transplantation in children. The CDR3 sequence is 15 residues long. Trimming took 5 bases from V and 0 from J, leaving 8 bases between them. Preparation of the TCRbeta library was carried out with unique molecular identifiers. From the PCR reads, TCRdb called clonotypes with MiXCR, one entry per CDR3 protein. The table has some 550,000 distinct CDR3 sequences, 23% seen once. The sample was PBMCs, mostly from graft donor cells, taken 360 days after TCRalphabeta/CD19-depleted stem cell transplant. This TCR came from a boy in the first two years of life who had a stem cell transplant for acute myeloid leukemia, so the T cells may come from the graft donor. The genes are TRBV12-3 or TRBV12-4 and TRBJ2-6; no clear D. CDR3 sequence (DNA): TGTGCCAGCAGTCGACATCCCTCTGGGGCCAACGTCCTGACTTTC. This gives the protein CASSRHPSGANVLTF.